Reported below is one T cell receptor beta chain. As yet, its antigen is unknown. These data are taken from a study of T cell repertoires in cytomegalovirus infection. The wider study: Evidence of both CMV infection and a matching HLA type came from public TCR beta signatures.

Regarding the study as a whole: Dominant in the ex vivo response were TCR beta clonotypes restricted by HLA-C and specific for CMV. Cumulative frequency of public TCR beta families picked out carriers of CMV plus the relevant HLA.

This CDR3 comprises 15 residues. CDR1 is MDHEN, CDR2 SYDVKM, per germline. V was clipped by 2 bases and J by 1 base, with 11 bases between them. TCRdb reanalysed the reads using MiXCR and keeps one entry per CDR3 protein. Here the sample spans roughly 990,000 distinct CDR3 sequences, approximately 32% being singletons. This specimen was cultured CD8+ T cells from PBMCs, taken from culture after CMV antigen stimulation. V gene TRBV28 combines with J gene TRBJ1-1; D ambiguous. The receptor was isolated from a human donor in good health (CMV status not recorded). Some clones in this sample may be carry-over from other donors' samples. The DNA for the CDR3 is TGTGCCAGCAGTTTAGTCACAAATAAGAACACTGAAGCTTTCTTT. This gives the protein CASSLVTNKNTEAFF.